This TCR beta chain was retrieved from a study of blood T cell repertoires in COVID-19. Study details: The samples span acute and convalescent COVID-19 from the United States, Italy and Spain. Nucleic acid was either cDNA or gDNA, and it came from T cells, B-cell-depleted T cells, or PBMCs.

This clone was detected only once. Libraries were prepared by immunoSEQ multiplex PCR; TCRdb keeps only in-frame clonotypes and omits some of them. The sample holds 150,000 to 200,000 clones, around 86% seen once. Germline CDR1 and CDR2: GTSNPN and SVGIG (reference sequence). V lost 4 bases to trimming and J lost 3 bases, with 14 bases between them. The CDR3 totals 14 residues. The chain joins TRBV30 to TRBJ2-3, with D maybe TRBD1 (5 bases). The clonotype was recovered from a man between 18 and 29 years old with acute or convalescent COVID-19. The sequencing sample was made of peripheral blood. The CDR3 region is CAWTWGLGTDTQYF. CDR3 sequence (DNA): TGTGCCTGGACGTGGGGCTTGGGAACAGATACGCAGTATTTT.